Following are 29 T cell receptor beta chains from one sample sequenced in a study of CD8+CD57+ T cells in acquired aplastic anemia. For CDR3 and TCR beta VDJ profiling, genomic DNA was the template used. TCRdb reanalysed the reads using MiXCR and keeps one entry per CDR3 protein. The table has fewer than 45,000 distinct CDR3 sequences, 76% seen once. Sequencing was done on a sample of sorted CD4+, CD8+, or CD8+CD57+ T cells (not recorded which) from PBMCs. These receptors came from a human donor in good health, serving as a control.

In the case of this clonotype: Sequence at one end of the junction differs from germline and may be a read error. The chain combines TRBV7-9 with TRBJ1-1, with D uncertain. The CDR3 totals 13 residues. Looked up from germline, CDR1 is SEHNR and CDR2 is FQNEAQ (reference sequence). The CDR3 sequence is CTSSLGQNTEAFF. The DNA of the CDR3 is TGTACCAGCAGCTTAGGGCAGAACACTGAAGCTTTCTTT.

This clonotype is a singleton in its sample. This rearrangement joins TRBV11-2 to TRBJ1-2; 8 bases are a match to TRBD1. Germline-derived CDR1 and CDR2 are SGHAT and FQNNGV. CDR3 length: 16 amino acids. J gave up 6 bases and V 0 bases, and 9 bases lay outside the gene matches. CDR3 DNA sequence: TGTGCCAGCAGCTTAGAACCGGGACAGGTCTTCCATGGCTACACCTTC. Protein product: CASSLEPGQVFHGYTF.

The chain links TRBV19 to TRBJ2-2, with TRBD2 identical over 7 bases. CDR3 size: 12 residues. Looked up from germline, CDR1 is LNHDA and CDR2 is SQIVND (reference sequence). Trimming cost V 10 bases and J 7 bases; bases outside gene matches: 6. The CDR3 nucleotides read TGTGCCATCGGGGGGACCGTCGGGGAGCTGTTTTTT. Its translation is CAIGGTVGELFF.

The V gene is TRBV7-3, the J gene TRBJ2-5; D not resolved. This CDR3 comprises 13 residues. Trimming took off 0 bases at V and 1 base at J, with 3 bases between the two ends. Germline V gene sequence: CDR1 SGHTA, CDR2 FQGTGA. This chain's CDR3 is CASSLTVQETQYF. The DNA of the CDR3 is TGTGCCAGCAGCTTAACGGTCCAAGAGACCCAGTACTTC.

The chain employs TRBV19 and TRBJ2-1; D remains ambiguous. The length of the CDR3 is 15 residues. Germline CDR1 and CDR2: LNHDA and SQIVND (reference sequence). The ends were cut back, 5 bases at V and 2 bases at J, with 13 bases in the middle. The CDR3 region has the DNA TGTGCCAGTAGTCTTACCTTCGAGCCCTACAATGAGCAGTTCTTC. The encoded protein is CASSLTFEPYNEQFF. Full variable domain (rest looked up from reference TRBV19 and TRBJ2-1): DGGITQSPKYLFRKEGQNVTLSCEQNLNHDAMYWYRQDPGQGLRLIYYSQIVNDFQKGDIAEGYSVSREKKESFPLTVTSAQKNPTAFYLCASSLTFEPYNEQFFGPGTRLTVL.

The CDR3 protein is CASSQLLPRKGQGGSPLHF. CDR3 DNA sequence: TGCGCCAGCAGCCAACTGCTTCCACGAAAGGGACAGGGTGGCTCACCCCTCCACTTT. The chain employs TRBV4-3 and TRBJ1-6; 9 bases are a match to TRBD1. Trimming at V came to 2 bases and at J to 10 bases, leaving 18 bases not matched to a gene. The CDR3 has 19 amino acids. From germline, CDR1 is LGHNA and CDR2 YSLEER.

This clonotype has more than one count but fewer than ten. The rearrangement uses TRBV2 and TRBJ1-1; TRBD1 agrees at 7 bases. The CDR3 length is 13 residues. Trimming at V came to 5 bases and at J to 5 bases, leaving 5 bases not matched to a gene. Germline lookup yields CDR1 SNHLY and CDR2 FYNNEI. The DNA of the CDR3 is TGTGCCAGCAGTAACAGGGGTATGACTGAAGCTTTCTTT. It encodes CASSNRGMTEAFF.

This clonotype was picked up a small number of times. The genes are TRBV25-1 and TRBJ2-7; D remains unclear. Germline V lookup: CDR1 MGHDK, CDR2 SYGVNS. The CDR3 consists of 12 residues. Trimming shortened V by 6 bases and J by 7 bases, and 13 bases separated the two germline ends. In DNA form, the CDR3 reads TGTGCCAGCAGCCCGGGTACTTATGAGCAGTACTTC. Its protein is CASSPGTYEQYF.

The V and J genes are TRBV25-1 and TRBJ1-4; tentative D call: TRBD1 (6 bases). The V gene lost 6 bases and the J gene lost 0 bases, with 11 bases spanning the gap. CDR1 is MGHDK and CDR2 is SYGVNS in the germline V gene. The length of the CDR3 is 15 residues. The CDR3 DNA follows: TGTGCCAGCAGGGGACAAGTATCAACTAATGAAAAACTGTTTTTT. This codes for CASRGQVSTNEKLFF.

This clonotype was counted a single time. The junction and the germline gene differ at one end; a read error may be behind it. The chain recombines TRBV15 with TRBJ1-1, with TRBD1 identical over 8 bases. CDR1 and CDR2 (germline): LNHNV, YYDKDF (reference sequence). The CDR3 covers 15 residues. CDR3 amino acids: CATSRDGSGGTEAFF. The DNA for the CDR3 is TGTGCCACCAGCAGAGATGGGTCAGGGGGCACTGAGGCTTTCTTT.

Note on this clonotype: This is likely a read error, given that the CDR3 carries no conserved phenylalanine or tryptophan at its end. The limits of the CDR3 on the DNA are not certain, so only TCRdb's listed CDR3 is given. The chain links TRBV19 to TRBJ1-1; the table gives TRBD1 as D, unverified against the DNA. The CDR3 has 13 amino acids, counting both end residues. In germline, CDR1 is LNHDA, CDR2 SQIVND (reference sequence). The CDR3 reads CASSPTGDRELIL.

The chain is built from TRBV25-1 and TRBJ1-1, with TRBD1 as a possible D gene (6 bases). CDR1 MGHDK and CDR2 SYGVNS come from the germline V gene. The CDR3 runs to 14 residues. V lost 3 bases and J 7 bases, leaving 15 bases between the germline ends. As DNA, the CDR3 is TGTGCCAGCAGTGATGGGGGGGGCCCTAATGAAGCTTTCTTT. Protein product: CASSDGGGPNEAFF.

This CDR3 reads CSVAQGSFTEAFF. CDR3 sequence (DNA): TGCAGCGTGGCTCAGGGGTCGTTCACTGAAGCTTTCTTT. The chain is built from TRBV29-1 and TRBJ1-1, with a weak D call TRBD1 (6 bases). V lost 6 bases to trimming and J lost 4 bases, with 15 bases between them. CDR3 length equals 13 residues. Germline CDR1 and CDR2: SQVTM and ANQGSEA.

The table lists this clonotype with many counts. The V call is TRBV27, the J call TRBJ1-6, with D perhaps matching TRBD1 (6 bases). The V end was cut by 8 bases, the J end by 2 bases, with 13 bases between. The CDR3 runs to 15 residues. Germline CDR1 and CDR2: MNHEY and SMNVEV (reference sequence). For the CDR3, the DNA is TGTGCCAGCTGCTCGCAGGGGACCTATAATTCACCCCTCCACTTT. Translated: CASCSQGTYNSPLHF.

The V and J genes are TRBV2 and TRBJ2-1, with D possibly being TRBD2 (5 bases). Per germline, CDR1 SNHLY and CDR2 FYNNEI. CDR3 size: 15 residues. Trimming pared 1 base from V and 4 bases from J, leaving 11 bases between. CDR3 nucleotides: TGTGCCAGCAGTGAAGGAGGGTTCCGTTACAATGAGCAGTTCTTC. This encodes CASSEGGFRYNEQFF.

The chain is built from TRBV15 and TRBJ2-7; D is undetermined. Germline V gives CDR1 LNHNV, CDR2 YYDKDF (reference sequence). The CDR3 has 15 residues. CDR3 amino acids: CATSRGALGTYEQYV. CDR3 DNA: TGCGCCACCAGCAGAGGCGCCCTTGGGACCTACGAGCAGTACGTC.

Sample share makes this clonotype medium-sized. CDR3 amino acids: CASSTYREGNEQFF. For the CDR3, the DNA is TGTGCCAGCAGCACCTACCGGGAGGGGAATGAGCAGTTCTTC. The chain links TRBV9 to TRBJ2-1, with 8 bases fitting TRBD2. This CDR3 has 14 amino acids. Germline loops: CDR1 SGDLS, CDR2 YYNGEE. V dropped 4 bases and J dropped 7; count of bases not matched to a gene: 7.

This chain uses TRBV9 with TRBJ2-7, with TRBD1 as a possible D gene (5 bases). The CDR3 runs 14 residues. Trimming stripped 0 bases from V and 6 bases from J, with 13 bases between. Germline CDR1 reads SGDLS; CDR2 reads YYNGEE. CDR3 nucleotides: TGTGCCAGCAGCGTAGGCCGAACTGGGGCCGAGCAGTACTTC. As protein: CASSVGRTGAEQYF.

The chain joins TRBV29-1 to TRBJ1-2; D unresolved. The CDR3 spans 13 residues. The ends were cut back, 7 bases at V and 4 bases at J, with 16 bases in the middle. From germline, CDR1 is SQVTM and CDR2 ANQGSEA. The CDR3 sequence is CSANVVAGYGYTF. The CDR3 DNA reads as TGCAGCGCCAATGTGGTGGCGGGCTATGGCTACACCTTC.

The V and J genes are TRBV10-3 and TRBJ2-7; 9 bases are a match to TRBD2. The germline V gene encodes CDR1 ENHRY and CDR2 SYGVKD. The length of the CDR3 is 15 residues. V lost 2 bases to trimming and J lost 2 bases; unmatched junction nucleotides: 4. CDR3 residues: CAISEIGGGAYEQYF. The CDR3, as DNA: TGTGCCATCAGTGAGATAGGCGGGGGGGCCTACGAGCAGTACTTC.

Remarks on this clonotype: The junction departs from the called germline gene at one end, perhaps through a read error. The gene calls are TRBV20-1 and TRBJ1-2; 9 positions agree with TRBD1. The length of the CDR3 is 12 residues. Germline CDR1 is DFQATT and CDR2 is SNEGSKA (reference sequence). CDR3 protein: CSARTGVGGYTF. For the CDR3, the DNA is TGCAGTGCTCGGACAGGGGTTGGTGGCTACACTTTC.

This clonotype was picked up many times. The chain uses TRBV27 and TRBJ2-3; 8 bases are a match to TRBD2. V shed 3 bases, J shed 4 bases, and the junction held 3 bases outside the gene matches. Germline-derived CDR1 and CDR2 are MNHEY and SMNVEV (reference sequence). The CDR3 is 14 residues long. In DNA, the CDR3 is TGTGCCAGCAGTTTCGGTAGCGGGGCAGATACGCAGTATTTT. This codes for CASSFGSGADTQYF.

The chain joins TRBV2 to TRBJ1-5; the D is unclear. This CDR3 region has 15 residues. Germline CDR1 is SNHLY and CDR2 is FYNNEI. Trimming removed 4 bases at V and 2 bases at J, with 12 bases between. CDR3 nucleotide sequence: TGTGCCAGCAGTGGAGACGGGCTTGGCAATCAGCCCCAGCATTTT. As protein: CASSGDGLGNQPQHF.

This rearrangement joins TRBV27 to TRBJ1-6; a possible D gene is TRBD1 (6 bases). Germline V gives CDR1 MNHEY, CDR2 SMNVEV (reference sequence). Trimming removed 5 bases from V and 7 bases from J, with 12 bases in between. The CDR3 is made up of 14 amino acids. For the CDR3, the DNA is TGTGCCAGCAGTATGTGGACAGTCAATTCACCCCTCCACTTT. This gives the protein CASSMWTVNSPLHF.

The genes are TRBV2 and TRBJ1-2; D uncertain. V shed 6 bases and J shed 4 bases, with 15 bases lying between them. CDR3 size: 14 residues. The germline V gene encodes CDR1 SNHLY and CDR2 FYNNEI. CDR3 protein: CASRPGLESYGYTF. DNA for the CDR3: TGTGCCAGCAGGCCGGGCCTAGAGAGCTATGGCTACACCTTC.

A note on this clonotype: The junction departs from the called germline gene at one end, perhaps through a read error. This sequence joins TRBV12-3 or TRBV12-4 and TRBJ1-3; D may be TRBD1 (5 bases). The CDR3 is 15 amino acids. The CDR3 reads CASSLGPGAGNTIYF. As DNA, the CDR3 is TGTGCCAGCAGCTTAGGCCCGGGGGCTGGAAACACCATATATTTT.

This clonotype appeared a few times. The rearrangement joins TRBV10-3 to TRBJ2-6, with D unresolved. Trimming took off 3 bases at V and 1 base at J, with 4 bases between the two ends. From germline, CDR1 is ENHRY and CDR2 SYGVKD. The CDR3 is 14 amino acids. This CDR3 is CAISDGSGANVLTF. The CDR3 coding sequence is TGTGCCATCAGTGATGGGTCTGGGGCCAACGTCCTGACTTTC.

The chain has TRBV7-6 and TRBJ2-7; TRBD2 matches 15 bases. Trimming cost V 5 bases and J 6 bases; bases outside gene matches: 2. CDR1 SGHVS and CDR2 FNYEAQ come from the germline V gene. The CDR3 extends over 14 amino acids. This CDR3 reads CASSTGLAGGEQYF. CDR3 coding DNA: TGTGCCAGCAGCACGGGACTAGCGGGGGGCGAGCAGTACTTC.

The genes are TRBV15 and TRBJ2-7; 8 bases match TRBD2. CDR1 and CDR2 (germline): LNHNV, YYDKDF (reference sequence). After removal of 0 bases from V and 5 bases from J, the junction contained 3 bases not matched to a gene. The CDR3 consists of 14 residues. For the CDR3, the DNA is TGTGCCACCAGCAGAGATAAGGGACTAGACGAGCAGTACTTC. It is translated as CATSRDKGLDEQYF.